Listed below are T cell receptor beta chains from one sample, sequenced in a study of shared clonotypes between healthy human individuals. Sequencing used immunoSEQ multiplex PCR; TCRdb keeps in-frame clones, though not all of them. The sample yields roughly 2,000,000 clones, over 85% seen once. The material sequenced was naive CD8+ T cells sorted from blood. The receptors stem from a man between 18 and 29 years old in good health. CDR3s include the opening cysteine and the closing phenylalanine or tryptophan. The order of the fields is D gene, V gene, J gene, CDR3 DNA, CDR3 protein. D genes are given only for firm matches.

D: TRBD2
V: TRBV13
J: TRBJ2-3
DNA: TGTGCCAGCAGCTTAGTTAGCGGGGGGACAGATACGCAGTATTTT
CDR3: CASSLVSGGTDTQYF

D: NA
V: TRBV13
J: TRBJ2-7
DNA: TGTGCCAGCGGAACGGGACCGAGCTACGAGCAGTACTTC
CDR3: CASGTGPSYEQYF

D: NA
V: TRBV4-2
J: TRBJ2-7
DNA: TGTGCCAGCAGCCAAGACAGGACTCGACCCTACGAGCAGTACTTC
CDR3: CASSQDRTRPYEQYF

D: NA
V: TRBV11-2
J: TRBJ2-7
DNA: TGTGCCAGCAGCCCCCCCCCGGGGGGCGCCTCCTACGAGCAGTACTTC
CDR3: CASSPPPGGASYEQYF

D: TRBD2
V: TRBV9
J: TRBJ2-1
DNA: TGTGCCAGCAGCGTAGTTGGCGGGAGTAGCAATGAGCAGTTCTTC
CDR3: CASSVVGGSSNEQFF

D: NA
V: TRBV2
J: TRBJ1-6
DNA: TGTGCCAGCAGTGCCATGGACAGCTTAGCCACTAATTCACCCCTCCACTTT
CDR3: CASSAMDSLATNSPLHF

D: NA
V: TRBV6-6
J: TRBJ2-1
DNA: TGTGCCAGCAGTCCAACCTACAATGAGCAGTTCTTC
CDR3: CASSPTYNEQFF

D: TRBD2
V: TRBV9
J: TRBJ2-3
DNA: TGTGCCAGCAGCCGCACTCCTAGCGGGGGGCTAGATACGCAGTATTTT
CDR3: CASSRTPSGGLDTQYF

D: NA
V: TRBV4-1
J: TRBJ2-7
DNA: TGCGCCAGCAGCCTGACGGGCGCCTACGAGCAGTACTTC
CDR3: CASSLTGAYEQYF

D: NA
V: TRBV28
J: TRBJ1-2
DNA: TGTGCTACACGAATCACGGAACTTGACTATGGCTACACCTTC
CDR3: CATRITELDYGYTF

D: NA
V: TRBV5-6
J: TRBJ2-6
DNA: TGTGCCAGCAGCTCGGGGGACAGTAGGCTCTCTGGGGCCAACGTCCTGACTTTC
CDR3: CASSSGDSRLSGANVLTF